This T cell receptor (beta chain) was retrieved from a study of blood T cells in healthy people across ages. Combining a sample-barcoded 5' primer with a J-beta primer mix, a second PCR ran for roughly 6 to 12 cycles. Template switching added a 12-random-nucleotide identifier to every cDNA molecule. TCRdb redid the calling of the 5' RACE reads with MiXCR, one entry per CDR3 protein. Altogether over 500,000 distinct CDR3 sequences are present, around 52% being singletons, with the ten largest covering approximately 13%. The study, taken as a whole, reports: Expanded clonotype changes were possibly confounded by unknown donor CMV status.

Germline CDR1 reads LGHNA; CDR2 reads YNFKEQ. The CDR3 extends over 15 amino acids. V lost 0 bases, J lost 10 bases, and 13 bases lay in between. This clonotype was found many times. What it binds is unknown. The chain links TRBV4-2 to TRBJ1-6, with D possibly TRBD1 on 5 matching bases. The sample taken for sequencing was blood. The sequence came from a woman older than 75 in good health. The CDR3 spells CASSQEEGGGSPLHF. CDR3 sequence (DNA): TGTGCCAGCAGCCAAGAAGAGGGTGGGGGGTCACCCCTCCACTTT.